This TCR beta chain came from a study of OX40 agonist ivuxolimab in advanced cancers. Study-level points and caveats: In general, CD8+ T cells held more expanded clones than CD4+ did, on average. Among the lowest peripheral clonal expansion occurred in 0.1-3.0 mg/kg partial responders.

Germline-derived CDR1 and CDR2 are WNHNN and SYGVQD (reference sequence). V lost 0 bases, J lost 5 bases, and 8 bases lay in between. The CDR3 consists of 13 residues. As concerns this clone: Its cognate antigen is unknown.

Data came from immunoSEQ multiplex PCR; TCRdb stores just in-frame clones and leaves some out. The table has under 45,000 clones, 80% seen once. The TCR comes from an adult with an advanced solid tumor such as melanoma, head and neck, liver or kidney cancer. The source material was CD4+ or CD8+ T cells sorted from blood, sampled in a trial of the OX40 agonist ivuxolimab. This chain connects TRBV10-1 to TRBJ2-7; D is unresolved. CDR3 in amino acids: CASSESVGNEQYF. Here the CDR3 DNA reads TGCGCCAGCAGTGAGTCGGTTGGGAACGAGCAGTACTTC.